This T cell receptor (beta chain) originates from a study of blood T cell repertoires in COVID-19. Study information: Material from acute and convalescent COVID-19 was sourced from the United States, Italy and Spain. PBMCs, B-cell-depleted T cells, or T cells were the source of the cDNA or gDNA that made up the material.

Trimming left V 4 bases short and J 4 bases short, with 8 bases between. CDR3 length: 12 residues. CDR1 and CDR2 from the germline V gene are SGHNT and YYREEE (reference sequence). As handled by the study authors: For nucleated cells, counts were estimated from reference gene primer amplification. Sequencing used immunoSEQ multiplex PCR; TCRdb keeps in-frame clones, though not all of them. D and trimming come from the DNA, and the V and J calls and clone size come from that table. Of approximately 190,000 clones in the sample, 75% to 85% were seen once. The TCR was taken from a man aged 55-75 years with acute or convalescent COVID-19. The chain couples TRBV5-4 to TRBJ1-2, with D possibly matching TRBD1 (5 bases). Sequencing input: peripheral blood. CDR3 loop: CASSADSYGYTF. The DNA for the CDR3 is TGTGCCAGCAGCGCTGACAGCTATGGCTACACCTTC.